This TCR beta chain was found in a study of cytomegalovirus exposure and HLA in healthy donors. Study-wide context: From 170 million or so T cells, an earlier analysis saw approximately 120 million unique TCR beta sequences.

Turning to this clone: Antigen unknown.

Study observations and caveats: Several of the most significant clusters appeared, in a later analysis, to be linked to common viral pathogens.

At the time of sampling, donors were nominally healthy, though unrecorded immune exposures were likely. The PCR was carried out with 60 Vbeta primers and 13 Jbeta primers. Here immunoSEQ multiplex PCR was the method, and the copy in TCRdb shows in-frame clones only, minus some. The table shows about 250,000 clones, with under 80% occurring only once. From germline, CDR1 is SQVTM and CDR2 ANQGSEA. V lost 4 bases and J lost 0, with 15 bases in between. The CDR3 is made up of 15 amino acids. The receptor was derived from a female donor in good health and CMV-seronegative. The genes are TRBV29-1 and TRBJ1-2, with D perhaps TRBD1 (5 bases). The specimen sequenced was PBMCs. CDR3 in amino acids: CSVGSFRGTNYGYTF. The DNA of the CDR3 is TGCAGCGTTGGTTCGTTTCGGGGGACTAACTATGGCTACACCTTC.